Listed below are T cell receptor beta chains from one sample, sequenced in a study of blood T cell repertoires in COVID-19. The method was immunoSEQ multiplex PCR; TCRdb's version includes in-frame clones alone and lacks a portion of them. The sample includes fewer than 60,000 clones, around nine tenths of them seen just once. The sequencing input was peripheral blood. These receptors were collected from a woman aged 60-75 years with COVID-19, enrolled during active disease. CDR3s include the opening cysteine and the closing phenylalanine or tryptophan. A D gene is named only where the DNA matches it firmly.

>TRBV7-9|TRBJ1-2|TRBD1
CASSSGQGLLGYTF
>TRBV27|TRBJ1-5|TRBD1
CASRDRGRGGNQPQHF
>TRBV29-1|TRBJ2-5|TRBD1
CSVEKMGQQETQYF
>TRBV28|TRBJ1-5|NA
CASSLSHGTLFHQPQHF
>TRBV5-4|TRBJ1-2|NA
CASSDGQRYGYTF
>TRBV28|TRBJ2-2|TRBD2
CASSFKSGRAGELFF
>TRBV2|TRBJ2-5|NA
CASRAAGETQYF
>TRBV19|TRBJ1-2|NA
CASSRPFSGAGYTF
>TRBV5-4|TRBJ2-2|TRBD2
CASSRDIAGGGTGELFF
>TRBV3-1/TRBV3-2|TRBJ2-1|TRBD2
CASSPATSAYNEQFF
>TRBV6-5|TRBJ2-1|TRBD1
CASHRGSYNEQFF
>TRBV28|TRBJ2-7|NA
CASSMQGSRYEQYF
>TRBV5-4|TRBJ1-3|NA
CASSVGMPGQLGNTIYF
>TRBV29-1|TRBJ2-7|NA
CSVELYREQYF
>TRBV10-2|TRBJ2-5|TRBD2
CASSAEGGWETQYF
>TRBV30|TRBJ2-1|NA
CAWSPTNFYNEQFF
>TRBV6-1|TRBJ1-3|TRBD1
CASSESRTGRLRGNTIYF
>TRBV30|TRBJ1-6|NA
CAWSYRDNSPLHF
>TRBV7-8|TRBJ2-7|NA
CASSLDTGPYEQYF
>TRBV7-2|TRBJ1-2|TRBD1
CASSYPSPDRRDGYTF
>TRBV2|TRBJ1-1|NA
CASSPEPIRVTEAFF
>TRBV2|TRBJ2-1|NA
CASIQRESSYNEQFF
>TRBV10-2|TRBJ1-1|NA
CASRDTGLNTEAFF
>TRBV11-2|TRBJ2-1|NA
CASSSNYGGDNEQFF
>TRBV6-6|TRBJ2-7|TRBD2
CASSYQTSGTYEQYF
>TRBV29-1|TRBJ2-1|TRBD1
CSVGLTQGAGEQFF
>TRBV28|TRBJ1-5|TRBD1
CASSRLDRDNQPQHF
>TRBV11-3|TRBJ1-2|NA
CASTLIRNYGYTF
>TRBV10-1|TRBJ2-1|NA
CASSESAATYNEQFF
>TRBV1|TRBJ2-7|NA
CTSSQDLTCYEQYF
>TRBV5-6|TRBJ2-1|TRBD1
CASSLPGTGVRDEQFF
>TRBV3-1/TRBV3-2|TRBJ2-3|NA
CASGPGREHTDTQYF
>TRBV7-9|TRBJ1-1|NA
CASSLGWRAPGEAFF
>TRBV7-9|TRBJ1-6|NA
CASSFEQRNSPLHF
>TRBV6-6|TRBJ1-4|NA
CASSYRQGEKLFF
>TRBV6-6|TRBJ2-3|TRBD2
CASSPSGNTDTQYF